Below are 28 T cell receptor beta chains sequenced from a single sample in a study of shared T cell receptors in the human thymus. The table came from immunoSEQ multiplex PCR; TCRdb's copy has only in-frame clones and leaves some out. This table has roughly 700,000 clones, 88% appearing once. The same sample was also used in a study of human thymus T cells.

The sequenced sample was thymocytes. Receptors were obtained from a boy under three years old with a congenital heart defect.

The chain's CDR3 is CASSARDRTHGDIQYF. The CDR3 DNA follows: TGTGCCAGCAGCGCCCGGGACAGAACACATGGGGACATTCAGTACTTC. This chain uses TRBV9 with TRBJ2-4; 7 bases agree with TRBD1. J lost 8 bases, V lost 3 bases, and 14 bases had no gene match. CDR3 length equals 16 residues. Germline V CDR1 and CDR2: SGDLS, YYNGEE.

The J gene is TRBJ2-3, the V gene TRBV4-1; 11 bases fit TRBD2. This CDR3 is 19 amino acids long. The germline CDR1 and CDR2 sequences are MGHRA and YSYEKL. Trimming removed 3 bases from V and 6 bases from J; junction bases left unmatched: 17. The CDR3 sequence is CASSHDLGKGLAEEDTQYF. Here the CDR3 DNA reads TGCGCCAGCAGCCATGATTTAGGGAAGGGACTAGCGGAGGAGGATACGCAGTATTTT.

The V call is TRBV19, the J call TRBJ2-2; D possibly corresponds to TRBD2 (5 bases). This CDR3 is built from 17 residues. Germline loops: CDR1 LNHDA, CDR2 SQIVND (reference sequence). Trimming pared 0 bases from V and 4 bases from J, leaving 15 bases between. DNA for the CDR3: TGTGCCAGTAGTATAGATCCCCCCGGACTGATCACCGGGGAGCTGTTTTTT. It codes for CASSIDPPGLITGELFF. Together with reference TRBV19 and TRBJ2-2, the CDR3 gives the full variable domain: DGGITQSPKYLFRKEGQNVTLSCEQNLNHDAMYWYRQDPGQGLRLIYYSQIVNDFQKGDIAEGYSVSREKKESFPLTVTSAQKNPTAFYLCASSIDPPGLITGELFFGEGSRLTVL.

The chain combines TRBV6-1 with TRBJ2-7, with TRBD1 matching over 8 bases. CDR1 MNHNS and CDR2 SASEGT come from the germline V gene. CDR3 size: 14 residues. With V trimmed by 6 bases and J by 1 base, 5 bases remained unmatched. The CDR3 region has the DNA TGTGCCAGCAGCCTACAGGGGGTATCCTACGAGCAGTACTTC. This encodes CASSLQGVSYEQYF.

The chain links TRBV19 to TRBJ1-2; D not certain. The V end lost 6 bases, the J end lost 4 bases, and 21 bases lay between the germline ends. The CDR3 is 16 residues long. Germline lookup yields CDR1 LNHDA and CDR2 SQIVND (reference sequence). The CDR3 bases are TGTGCCAGTAGCCCGAGCGGTGGGAGCCCTTTCTATGGCTACACCTTC. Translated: CASSPSGGSPFYGYTF.

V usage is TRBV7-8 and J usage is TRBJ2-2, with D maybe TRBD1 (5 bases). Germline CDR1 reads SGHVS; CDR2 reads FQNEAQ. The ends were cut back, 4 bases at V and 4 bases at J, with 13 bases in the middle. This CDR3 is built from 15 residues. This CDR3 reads CASSSYRQRTGELFF. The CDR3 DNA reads TGTGCCAGCAGCTCTTACCGACAGCGCACCGGGGAGCTGTTTTTT.

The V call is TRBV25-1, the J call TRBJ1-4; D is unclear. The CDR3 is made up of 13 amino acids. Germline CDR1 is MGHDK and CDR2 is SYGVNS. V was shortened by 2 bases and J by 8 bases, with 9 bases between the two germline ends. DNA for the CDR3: TGTGCCAGCAGTGAACGTGGCGGGGAAAAACTGTTTTTT. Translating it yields CASSERGGEKLFF.

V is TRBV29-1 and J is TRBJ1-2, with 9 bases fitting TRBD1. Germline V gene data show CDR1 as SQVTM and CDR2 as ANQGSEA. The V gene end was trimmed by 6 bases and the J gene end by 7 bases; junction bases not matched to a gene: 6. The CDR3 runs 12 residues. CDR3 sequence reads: CSVRDRVTGYTF. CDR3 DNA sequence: TGCAGCGTCCGGGACAGGGTAACTGGCTACACCTTC.

The CDR3 DNA is TGTGCCAGCAACGGCGGCGGAGGCTACGAGCAGTACTTC. Its translation: CASNGGGGYEQYF. V is TRBV6-1 and J is TRBJ2-7; possibly TRBD2 for D (5 bases). This CDR3 is built from 13 residues. Trimming cost V 7 bases and J 3 bases, with 13 bases left between them. CDR1 MNHNS and CDR2 SASEGT come from the germline V gene.

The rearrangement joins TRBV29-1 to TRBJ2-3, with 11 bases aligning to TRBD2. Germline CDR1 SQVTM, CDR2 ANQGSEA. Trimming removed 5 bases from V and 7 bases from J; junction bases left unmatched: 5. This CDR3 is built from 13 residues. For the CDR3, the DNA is TGCAGCGTTAAGACTAGCGGGAAAAATACGCAGTATTTT. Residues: CSVKTSGKNTQYF.

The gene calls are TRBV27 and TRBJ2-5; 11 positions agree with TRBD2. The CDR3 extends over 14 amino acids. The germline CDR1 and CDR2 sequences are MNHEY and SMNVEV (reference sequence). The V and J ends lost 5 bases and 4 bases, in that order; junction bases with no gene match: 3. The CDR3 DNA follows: TGTGCCAGCAGTGAACTAGCGGGAGTAGAGACCCAGTACTTC. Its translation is CASSELAGVETQYF.

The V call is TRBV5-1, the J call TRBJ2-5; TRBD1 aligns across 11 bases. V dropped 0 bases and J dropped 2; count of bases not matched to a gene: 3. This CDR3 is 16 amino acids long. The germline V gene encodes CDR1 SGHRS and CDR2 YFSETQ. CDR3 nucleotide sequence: TGCGCCAGCAGCTTGGGACGGGACAGGGGGCAAGAGACCCAGTACTTC. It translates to CASSLGRDRGQETQYF.

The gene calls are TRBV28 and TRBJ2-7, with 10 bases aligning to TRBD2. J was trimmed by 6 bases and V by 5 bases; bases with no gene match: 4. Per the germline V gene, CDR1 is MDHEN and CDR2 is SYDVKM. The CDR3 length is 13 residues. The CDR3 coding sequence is TGTGCCAGCAGTGAAAGCGGGAGGGGCGAGCAGTACTTC. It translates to CASSESGRGEQYF. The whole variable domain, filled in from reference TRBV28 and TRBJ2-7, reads DVKVTQSSRYLVKRTGEKVFLECVQDMDHENMFWYRQDPGLGLRLIYFSYDVKMKEKGDIPEGYSVSREKKERFSLILESASTNQTSMYLCASSESGRGEQYFGPGTRLTVT.

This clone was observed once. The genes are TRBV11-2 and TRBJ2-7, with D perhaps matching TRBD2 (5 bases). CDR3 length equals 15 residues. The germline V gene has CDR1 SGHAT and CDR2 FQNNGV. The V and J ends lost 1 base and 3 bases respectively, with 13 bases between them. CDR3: CASSLVPDGDYEQYF. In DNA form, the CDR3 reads TGTGCCAGCAGCTTAGTCCCTGACGGGGACTACGAGCAGTACTTC.

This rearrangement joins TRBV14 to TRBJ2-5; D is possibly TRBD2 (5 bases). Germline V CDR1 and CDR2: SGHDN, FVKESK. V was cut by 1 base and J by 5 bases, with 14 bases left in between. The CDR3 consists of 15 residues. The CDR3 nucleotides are TGTGCCAGCAGCCAAGGGGTGTGGACTGGCGAGACCCAGTACTTC. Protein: CASSQGVWTGETQYF.

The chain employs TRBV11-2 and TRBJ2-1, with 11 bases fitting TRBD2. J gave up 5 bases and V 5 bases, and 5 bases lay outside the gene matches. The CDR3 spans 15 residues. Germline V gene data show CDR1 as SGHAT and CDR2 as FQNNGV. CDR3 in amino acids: CASSTPGLADNEQFF. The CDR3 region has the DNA TGTGCCAGCAGCACTCCGGGACTAGCGGACAATGAGCAGTTCTTC.

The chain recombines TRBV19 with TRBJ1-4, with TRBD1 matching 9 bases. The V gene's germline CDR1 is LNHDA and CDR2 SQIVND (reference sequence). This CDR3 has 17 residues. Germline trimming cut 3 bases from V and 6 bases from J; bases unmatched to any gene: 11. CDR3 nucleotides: TGTGCCAGTAGTATGGAAGTGAACAGGGGGCATGATGAAAAACTGTTTTTT. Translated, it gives CASSMEVNRGHDEKLFF.

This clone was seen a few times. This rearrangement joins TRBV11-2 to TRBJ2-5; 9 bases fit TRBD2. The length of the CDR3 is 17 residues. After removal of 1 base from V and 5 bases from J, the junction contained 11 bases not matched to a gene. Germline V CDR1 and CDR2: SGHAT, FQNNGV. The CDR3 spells CASSLGAGGPAWETQYF. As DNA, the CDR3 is TGTGCCAGCAGCTTAGGGGCGGGAGGGCCCGCGTGGGAGACCCAGTACTTC. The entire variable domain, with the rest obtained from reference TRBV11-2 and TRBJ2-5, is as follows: EAGVAQSPRYKIIEKRQSVAFWCNPISGHATLYWYQQILGQGPKLLIQFQNNGVVDDSQLPKDRFSAERLKGVDSTLKIQPAKLEDSAVYLCASSLGAGGPAWETQYFGPGTRLLVL.

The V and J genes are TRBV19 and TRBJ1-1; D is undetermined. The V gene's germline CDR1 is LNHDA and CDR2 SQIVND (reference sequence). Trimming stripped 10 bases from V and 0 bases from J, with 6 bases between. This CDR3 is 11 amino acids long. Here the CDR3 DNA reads TGTGCCACCCAGATGAACACTGAAGCTTTCTTT. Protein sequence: CATQMNTEAFF.

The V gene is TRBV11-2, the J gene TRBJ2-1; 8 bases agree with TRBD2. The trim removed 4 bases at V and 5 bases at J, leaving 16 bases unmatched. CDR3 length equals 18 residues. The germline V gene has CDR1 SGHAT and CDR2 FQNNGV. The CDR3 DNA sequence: TGTGCCAGCAGCTCTCGAAAACCGGGACTAGTGCGAGACAATGAGCAGTTCTTC. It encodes CASSSRKPGLVRDNEQFF.

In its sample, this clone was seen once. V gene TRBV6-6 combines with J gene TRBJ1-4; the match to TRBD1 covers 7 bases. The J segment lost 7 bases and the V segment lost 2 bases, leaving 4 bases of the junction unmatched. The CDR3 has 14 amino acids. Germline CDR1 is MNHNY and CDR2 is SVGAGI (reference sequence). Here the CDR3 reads CASSYPGGGEKLFF. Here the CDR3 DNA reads TGTGCCAGCAGTTACCCAGGGGGAGGTGAAAAACTGTTTTTT.

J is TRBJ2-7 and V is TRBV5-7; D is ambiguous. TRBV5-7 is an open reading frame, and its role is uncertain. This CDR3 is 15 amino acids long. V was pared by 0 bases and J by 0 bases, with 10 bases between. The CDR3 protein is CASSLVYGSSYEQYF. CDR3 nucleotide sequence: TGTGCCAGCAGCTTGGTCTACGGTAGCTCCTACGAGCAGTACTTC.

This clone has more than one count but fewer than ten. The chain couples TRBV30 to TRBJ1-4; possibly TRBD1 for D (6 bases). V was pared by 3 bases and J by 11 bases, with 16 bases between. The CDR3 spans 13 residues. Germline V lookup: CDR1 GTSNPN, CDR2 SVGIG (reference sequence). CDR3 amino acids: CAWRETGPGKLFF. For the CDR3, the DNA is TGTGCCTGGAGAGAGACAGGCCCCGGCAAACTGTTTTTT.

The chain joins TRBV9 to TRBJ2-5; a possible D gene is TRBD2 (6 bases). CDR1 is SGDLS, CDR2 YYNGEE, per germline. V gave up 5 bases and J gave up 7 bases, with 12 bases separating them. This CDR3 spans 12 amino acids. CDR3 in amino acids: CASSRLDGTQYF. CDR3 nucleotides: TGTGCCAGCAGTCGACTAGATGGGACCCAGTACTTC.

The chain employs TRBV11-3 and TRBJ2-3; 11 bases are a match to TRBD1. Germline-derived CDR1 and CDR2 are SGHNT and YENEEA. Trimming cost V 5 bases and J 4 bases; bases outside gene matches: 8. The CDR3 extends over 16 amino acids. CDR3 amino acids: CASSPGQGAWADTQYF. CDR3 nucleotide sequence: TGTGCCAGCAGCCCCGGACAGGGGGCTTGGGCAGATACGCAGTATTTT.

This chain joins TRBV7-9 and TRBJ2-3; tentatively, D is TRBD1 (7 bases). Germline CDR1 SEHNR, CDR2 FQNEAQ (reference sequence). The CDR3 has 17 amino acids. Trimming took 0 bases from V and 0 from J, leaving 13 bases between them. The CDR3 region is CASSLARDSTSTDTQYF. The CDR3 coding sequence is TGTGCCAGCAGCTTAGCGCGGGACAGCACGAGCACAGATACGCAGTATTTT.

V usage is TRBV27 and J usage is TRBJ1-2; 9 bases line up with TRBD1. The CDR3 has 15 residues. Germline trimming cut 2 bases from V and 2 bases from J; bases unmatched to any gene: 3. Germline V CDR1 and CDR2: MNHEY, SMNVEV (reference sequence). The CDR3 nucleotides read TGTGCCAGCAGTTTAACAGGGGGCGTGAACTATGGCTACACCTTC. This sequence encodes CASSLTGGVNYGYTF.

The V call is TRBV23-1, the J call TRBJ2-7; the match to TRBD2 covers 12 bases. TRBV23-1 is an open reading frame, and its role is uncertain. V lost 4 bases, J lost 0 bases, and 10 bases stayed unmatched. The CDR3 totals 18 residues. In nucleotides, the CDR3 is TGCGCCAGCAGTCCGCGCCCTAGCGGGGGGGGCCGCTCCTACGAGCAGTACTTC. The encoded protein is CASSPRPSGGGRSYEQYF.